This paragraph reports one T cell receptor (beta chain). Its cognate antigen has yet to be identified. No qualities accompany the bases; no much larger clone lies one base away. This sample stems from a study of OX40 agonist ivuxolimab in advanced cancers. A note on the overall study: The costimulatory receptor OX40 (CD134) was targeted by ivuxolimab, a fully human IgG2 agonistic monoclonal antibody. Of the roughly 52 dose-escalation patients, hepatocellular carcinoma was present in approximately 20, melanoma in around 15, renal cell carcinoma in 9 and head and neck cancer in 9. Three dose-escalation patients achieved partial responses, one with hepatocellular carcinoma and two with cutaneous melanoma. The purpose of peripheral TCRbeta sequencing was to test whether ivuxolimab changed TCR sequence diversity and led to clonal T-cell expansion. A male proportion of approximately 83% and a mean age of around 60 years, ranging from 23 to 79, were recorded for the dose-escalation cohort. Prior anti-PD-1, anti-PD-L1 or anti-CTLA-4 therapy was permitted, and about two fifths of dose-escalation patients had received checkpoint inhibitors. The monotherapy dose-escalation portion (N of about 49 patients) of the phase I ivuxolimab trial is reported in the paper. Intravenous ivuxolimab was administered to patients every 2 weeks at six dose levels: 0.01, 0.1, 0.3, 1.5, 3 and 10 mg/kg.

The paper as a whole reports these results and caveats: Low levels of normalized T-cell clonal expansion were also shown by some nonresponding patients. Clonal expansion of both CD4+ and CD8+ blood T cells was observed from baseline to week 6 at doses 0.1 to 3.0 mg/kg. The antigen specificity of the clonally expanded peripheral T cells was not determined. After ivuxolimab, expanded clones were on average more numerous among CD8+ T cells than among CD4+ T cells. In the 0.1-3.0 mg/kg groups, partial responders were among the patients with the lowest normalized peripheral clonal expansion, particularly in CD8+ T cells.

CDR1 and CDR2 were assigned from the germline V gene as MDHEN and SYDVKM. Including cysteine and phenylalanine, the CDR3 has 16 amino acids. Just CDR3 DNA is preserved here, 48 bases in frame from base 1. V sheds 8 bases and J sheds 4 bases, leaving 21 bases between their ends. Genomic DNA was extracted from sorted cells for sequencing of the TCRbeta CDR3 region. The immunoSEQ Assay was used to sequence the TCRbeta CDR3 regions. Entries here come from immuneACCESS through TCRdb and include only in-frame sequences with V and J called. Some clones fail to appear in such tables; in the studies checked, an unresolved V gene covers under half of the shortfall, and the cause of the remainder is unknown. This sample has roughly 48,000 clones in its table, and 84% of those were observed once. Roughly 1.1% of the sample rests with the top ten. Patients with autoimmune disease history or receiving systemic immunosuppression were excluded from the trial. Peripheral blood for TCR sequencing was collected from all dose cohorts at baseline, on cycle 4 day 1, and on cycle 7 day 1. The samples were drawn from a first-in-human, open-label, multicenter phase I dose-escalation trial of ivuxolimab. Adults with locally advanced or metastatic melanoma, renal cell, hepatocellular, or head and neck squamous cell carcinoma were enrolled in the trial. CD4+ and CD8+ T cells were sorted separately from peripheral blood before TCR sequencing.

The TCR was taken from an adult with an advanced solid tumor such as melanoma, head and neck, liver or kidney cancer. The specimen was CD4+ or CD8+ T cells sorted from blood, collected in a trial of the OX40 agonist ivuxolimab. The sequence is built from TRBV28 and TRBJ1-3; a weak D assignment points to TRBD1 (6 bases agree). The CDR3 protein is CASLGTWDSLGNTIYF. The DNA is as follows: TGTGCCAGCCTGGGGACATGGGACTCTCTGGGAAACACCATATATTTT.